This T cell receptor (beta chain) was observed in a study of T-cell memory formation after mild COVID-19. Study conclusions and caveats: Pre-infection memory carried some responding clones, suggesting that cross-reactive memory joined. Of the contracting clones, CD4+ ones lay mainly in CM and EM, and CD8+ ones in EMRA. Later expanders leaned CD4+, whereas day 15 to 85 contracting clones were balanced CD4/CD8.

A few counts support this clonotype. Its specificity is unknown. The CDR3 sequence is 18 residues long. V shed 7 bases and J shed 2 bases, with 30 bases lying between them. Germline CDR1 is DFQATT and CDR2 is SNEGSKA (reference sequence). MiXCR, run by TCRdb on the 5' RACE reads, gives a single entry per CDR3 protein. The sample lists approximately 350,000 distinct CDR3 sequences, 13% to 15% occurring once. The V gene is TRBV20-1, the J gene TRBJ2-7; D uncertain. The origin of this receptor is a young man who had mild COVID-19 (a few samples of this study predate the infection). Cell type and time point are not known. Sample: PBMCs or a T cell subset sorted from them (not recorded which). CDR3 protein: CSVSSFVGEGLRTYEQYF. The CDR3 DNA is TGCAGTGTCTCGTCGTTTGTGGGCGAAGGTCTGAGGACCTACGAGCAGTACTTC.